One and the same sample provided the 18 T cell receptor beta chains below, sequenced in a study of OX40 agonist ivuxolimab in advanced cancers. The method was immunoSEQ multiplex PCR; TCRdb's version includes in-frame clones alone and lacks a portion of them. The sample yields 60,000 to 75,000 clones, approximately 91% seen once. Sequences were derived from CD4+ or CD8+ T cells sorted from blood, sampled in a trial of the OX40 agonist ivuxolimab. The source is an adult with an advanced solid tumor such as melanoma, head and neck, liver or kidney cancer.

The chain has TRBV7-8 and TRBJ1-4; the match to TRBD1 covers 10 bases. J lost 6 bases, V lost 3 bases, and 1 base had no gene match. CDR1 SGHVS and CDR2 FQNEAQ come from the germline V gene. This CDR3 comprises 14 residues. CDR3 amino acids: CASSFGTGDEKLFF. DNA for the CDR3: TGTGCCAGCAGCTTTGGGACAGGGGATGAAAAACTGTTTTTT.

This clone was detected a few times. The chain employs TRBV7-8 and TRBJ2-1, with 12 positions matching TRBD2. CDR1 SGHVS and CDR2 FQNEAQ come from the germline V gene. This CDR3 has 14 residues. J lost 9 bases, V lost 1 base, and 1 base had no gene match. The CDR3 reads CASSLGGLAGEQFF. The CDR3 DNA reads TGTGCCAGCAGCTTAGGGGGACTAGCGGGTGAGCAGTTCTTC.

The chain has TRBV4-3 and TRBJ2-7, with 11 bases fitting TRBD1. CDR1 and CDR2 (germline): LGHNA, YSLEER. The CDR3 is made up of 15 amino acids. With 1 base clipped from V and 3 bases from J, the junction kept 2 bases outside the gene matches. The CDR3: CASSQGDRGGYEQYF. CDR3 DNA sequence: TGCGCCAGCAGCCAAGGGGACAGGGGGGGCTACGAGCAGTACTTC.

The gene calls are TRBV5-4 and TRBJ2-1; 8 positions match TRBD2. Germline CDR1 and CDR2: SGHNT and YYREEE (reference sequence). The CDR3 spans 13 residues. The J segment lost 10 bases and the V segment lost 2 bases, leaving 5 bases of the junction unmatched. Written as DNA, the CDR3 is TGTGCCAGCAGCTTCCGCGGGAGGTCCGAGCAGTTCTTC. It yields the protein CASSFRGRSEQFF.

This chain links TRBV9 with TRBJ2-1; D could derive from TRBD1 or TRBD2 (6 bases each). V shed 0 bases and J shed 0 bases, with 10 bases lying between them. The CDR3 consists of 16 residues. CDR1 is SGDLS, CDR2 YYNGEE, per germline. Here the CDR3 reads CASSVAGGGSYNEQFF. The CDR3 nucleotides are TGTGCCAGCAGCGTAGCTGGAGGGGGCTCCTACAATGAGCAGTTCTTC.

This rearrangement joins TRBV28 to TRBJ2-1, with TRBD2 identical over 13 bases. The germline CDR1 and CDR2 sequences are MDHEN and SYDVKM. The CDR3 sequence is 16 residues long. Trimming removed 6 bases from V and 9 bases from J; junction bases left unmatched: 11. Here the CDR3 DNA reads TGTGCCAGCAGATATGGACTAGCGGGAGTTTTTGCTGAGCAGTTCTTC. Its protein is CASRYGLAGVFAEQFF.

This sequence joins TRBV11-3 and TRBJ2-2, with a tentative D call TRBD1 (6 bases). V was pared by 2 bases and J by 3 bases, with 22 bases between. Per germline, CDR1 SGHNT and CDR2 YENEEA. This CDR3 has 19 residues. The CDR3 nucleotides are TGTGCCAGCAGCTTAAGGGCAGGGGAGATCGGACCTGACACCGGGGAGCTGTTTTTT. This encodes CASSLRAGEIGPDTGELFF.

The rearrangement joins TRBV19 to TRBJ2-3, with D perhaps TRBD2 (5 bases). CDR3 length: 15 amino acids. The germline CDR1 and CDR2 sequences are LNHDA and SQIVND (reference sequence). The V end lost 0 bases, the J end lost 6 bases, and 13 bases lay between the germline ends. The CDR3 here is CASSIDPGVGDTQYF. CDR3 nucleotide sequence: TGTGCCAGTAGTATAGATCCCGGGGTTGGGGATACGCAGTATTTT.

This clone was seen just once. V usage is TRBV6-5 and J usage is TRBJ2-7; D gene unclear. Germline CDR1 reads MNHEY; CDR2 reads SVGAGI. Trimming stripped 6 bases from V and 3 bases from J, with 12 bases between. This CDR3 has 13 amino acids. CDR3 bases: TGTGCCAGCAGCCTGGGTCCGGGCTACGAGCAGTACTTC. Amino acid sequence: CASSLGPGYEQYF.

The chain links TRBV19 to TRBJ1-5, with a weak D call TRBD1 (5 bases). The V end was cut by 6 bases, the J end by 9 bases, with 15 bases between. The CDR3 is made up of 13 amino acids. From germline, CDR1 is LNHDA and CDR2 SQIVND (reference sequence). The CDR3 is CASRSQGAWPQHF. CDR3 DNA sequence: TGTGCCAGTAGAAGTCAGGGAGCGTGGCCCCAGCATTTT.

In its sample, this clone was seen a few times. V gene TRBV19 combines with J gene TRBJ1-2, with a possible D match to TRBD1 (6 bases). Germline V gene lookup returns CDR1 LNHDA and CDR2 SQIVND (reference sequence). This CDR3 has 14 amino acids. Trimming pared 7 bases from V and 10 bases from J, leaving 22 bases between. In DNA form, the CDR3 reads TGTGCCAGTACCGGCATGGGGGGCAGTTCGGACTACACCTTC. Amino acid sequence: CASTGMGGSSDYTF. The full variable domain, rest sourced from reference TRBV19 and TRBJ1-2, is DGGITQSPKYLFRKEGQNVTLSCEQNLNHDAMYWYRQDPGQGLRLIYYSQIVNDFQKGDIAEGYSVSREKKESFPLTVTSAQKNPTAFYLCASTGMGGSSDYTFGSGTRLTVV.

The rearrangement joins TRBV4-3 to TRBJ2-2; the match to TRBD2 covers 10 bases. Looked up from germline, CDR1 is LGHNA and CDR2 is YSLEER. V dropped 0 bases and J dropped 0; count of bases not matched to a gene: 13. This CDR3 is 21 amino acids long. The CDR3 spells CASSQDGGLAGVGSNTGELFF. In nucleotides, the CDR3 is TGCGCCAGCAGCCAAGATGGGGGGCTAGCGGGAGTGGGGTCGAACACCGGGGAGCTGTTTTTT.

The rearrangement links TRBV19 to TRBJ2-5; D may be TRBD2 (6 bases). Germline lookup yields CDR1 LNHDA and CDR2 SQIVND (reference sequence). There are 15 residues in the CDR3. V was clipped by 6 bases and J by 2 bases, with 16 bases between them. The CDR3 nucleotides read TGTGCCAGTAGCGGCGGGGCCAGGCCACAAGAGACCCAGTACTTC. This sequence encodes CASSGGARPQETQYF.

The CDR3 protein is CASSLSPGGQPQHF. For the CDR3, the DNA is TGTGCCAGCAGCTTGTCACCTGGTGGGCAGCCCCAGCATTTT. The gene calls are TRBV5-4 and TRBJ1-5; no definite D call. CDR1 is SGHNT and CDR2 is YYREEE in the germline V gene (reference sequence). The V end lost 1 base, the J end lost 7 bases, and 12 bases lay between the germline ends. The CDR3 totals 14 residues. Supplemented by reference TRBV5-4 and TRBJ1-5, the full variable domain reads ETGVTQSPTHLIKTRGQQVTLRCSSQSGHNTVSWYQQALGQGPQFIFQYYREEENGRGNFPPRFSGLQFPNYSSELNVNALELDDSALYLCASSLSPGGQPQHFGDGTRLSIL.

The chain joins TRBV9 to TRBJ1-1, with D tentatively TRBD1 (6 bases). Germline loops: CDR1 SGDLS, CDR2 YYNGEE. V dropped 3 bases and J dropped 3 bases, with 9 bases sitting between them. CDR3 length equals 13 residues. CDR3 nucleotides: TGTGCCAGCAGCGCCGGGGGGCACACTGAAGCTTTCTTT. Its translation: CASSAGGHTEAFF.

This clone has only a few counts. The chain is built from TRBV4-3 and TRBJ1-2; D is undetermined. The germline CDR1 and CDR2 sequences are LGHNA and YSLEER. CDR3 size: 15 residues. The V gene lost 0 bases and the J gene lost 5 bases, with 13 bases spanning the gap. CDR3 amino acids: CASSQEETAGYGYTF. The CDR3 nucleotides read TGCGCCAGCAGCCAAGAGGAAACTGCCGGTTATGGCTACACCTTC.

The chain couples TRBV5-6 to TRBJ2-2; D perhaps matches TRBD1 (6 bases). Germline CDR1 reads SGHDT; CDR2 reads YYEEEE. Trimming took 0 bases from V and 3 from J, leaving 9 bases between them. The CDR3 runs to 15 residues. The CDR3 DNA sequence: TGTGCCAGCAGCTTGGAGGGACACTACACCGGGGAGCTGTTTTTT. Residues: CASSLEGHYTGELFF.

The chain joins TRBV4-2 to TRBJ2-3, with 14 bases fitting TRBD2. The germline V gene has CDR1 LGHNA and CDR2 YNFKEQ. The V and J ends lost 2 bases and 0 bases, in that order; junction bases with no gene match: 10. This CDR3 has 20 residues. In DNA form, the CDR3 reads TGTGCCAGCAGCCAAACGGGACTAGCGGGAGTGCAAATCAGCACAGATACGCAGTATTTT. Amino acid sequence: CASSQTGLAGVQISTDTQYF.